This entry lists 18 T cell receptor beta chains sequenced from one sample in a study of shared clonotypes between healthy human individuals. This table comes from immunoSEQ multiplex PCR, and its TCRdb copy is limited to in-frame clones, with some not included. The table includes around 980,000 clones, approximately 78% detected once. The source material was memory CD4+ T cells from PBMCs. Subset denoted: CD45RA-negative fraction. The receptors here all came from a man aged 18 to 35 in good health. Some clones in this sample may be carry-over from other donors' samples.

The chain carries TRBV5-1 and TRBJ2-5; tentative D call: TRBD2 (6 bases). Per germline, CDR1 SGHRS and CDR2 YFSETQ. There are 17 residues in the CDR3. Deletions cut 0 bases from V and 7 bases from J, with 22 bases between. The CDR3: CASSLAVGAGTEGTQYF. DNA for the CDR3: TGCGCCAGCAGCTTGGCCGTGGGCGCGGGGACCGAAGGGACCCAGTACTTC.

V gene TRBV10-2 combines with J gene TRBJ2-1, with TRBD1 matching over 7 bases. This CDR3 region has 12 residues. The V segment lost 4 bases and the J segment 11 bases; nucleotides outside the gene matches: 5. Per germline, CDR1 WSHSY and CDR2 SAAADI. CDR3 loop: CASSVDRDKQFF. The DNA of the CDR3 is TGCGCCAGCAGTGTTGACAGGGATAAGCAGTTCTTC.

This clone was seen only a few times. The chain recombines TRBV30 with TRBJ2-2; D gene uncertain. The germline V gene has CDR1 GTSNPN and CDR2 SVGIG (reference sequence). Deletions cut 1 base from V and 4 bases from J, with 10 bases between. There are 14 residues in the CDR3. The CDR3 loop is CAWSAGPLTGELFF. The CDR3 DNA reads as TGTGCCTGGAGTGCCGGGCCGCTCACCGGGGAGCTGTTTTTT.

This sequence joins TRBV7-9 and TRBJ1-4; no firm D call. V dropped 5 bases and J dropped 11 bases, with 12 bases sitting between them. Germline loops: CDR1 SEHNR, CDR2 FQNEAQ (reference sequence). The CDR3 consists of 12 residues. CDR3 protein: CASSSAGPKLFF. For the CDR3, the DNA is TGTGCCAGCAGCAGCGCTGGGCCTAAACTGTTTTTT.

The chain couples TRBV11-2 to TRBJ2-3, with TRBD2 identical over 8 bases. Looked up from germline, CDR1 is SGHAT and CDR2 is FQNNGV. Germline trimming cut 2 bases from V and 0 bases from J; bases unmatched to any gene: 7. The CDR3 sequence is 17 residues long. The CDR3 protein is CASSLRASGPSTDTQYF. Written as DNA, the CDR3 is TGTGCCAGCAGCTTAAGGGCTAGCGGGCCTAGCACAGATACGCAGTATTTT.

This rearrangement joins TRBV28 to TRBJ1-2; D remains unclear. V shed 5 bases and J shed 5 bases, with 18 bases lying between them. The germline gives CDR1 MDHEN, CDR2 SYDVKM. This CDR3 spans 15 amino acids. CDR3 DNA sequence: TGTGCCAGCAGTGCCGGTGGGCCGATCCTATATGGCTACACCTTC. Protein sequence: CASSAGGPILYGYTF.

Turning to this clone: The same CDR3 also results from other DNA sequences found in this sample. This chain links TRBV2 with TRBJ2-1; 11 nucleotides align to TRBD2. Germline lookup yields CDR1 SNHLY and CDR2 FYNNEI. This CDR3 region has 15 residues. The V gene end was trimmed by 5 bases and the J gene end by 4 bases; junction bases not matched to a gene: 4. The CDR3 DNA follows: TGTGCCAGCAGTTCCGGGACTAGCGGTTACAATGAGCAGTTCTTC. Protein product: CASSSGTSGYNEQFF. The variable domain in full, with the rest retrieved from reference TRBV2 and TRBJ2-1, is EPEVTQTPSHQVTQMGQEVILRCVPISNHLYFYWYRQILGQKVEFLVSFYNNEISEKSEIFDDQFSVERPDGSNFTLKIRSTKLEDSAMYFCASSSGTSGYNEQFFGPGTRLTVL.

The V gene is TRBV2, the J gene TRBJ2-7; the D call may be TRBD1 or TRBD2 (7 bases each). The CDR3 is made up of 16 amino acids. V was clipped by 4 bases and J by 3 bases, with 19 bases between them. The germline gives CDR1 SNHLY, CDR2 FYNNEI. The CDR3 here is CASSGQSGTVDYEQYF. The CDR3 DNA sequence: TGTGCCAGCAGTGGCCAAAGCGGGACAGTAGACTACGAGCAGTACTTC.

V and J are TRBV5-1 and TRBJ1-2; D is undetermined. Per germline, CDR1 SGHRS and CDR2 YFSETQ. This CDR3 contains 12 residues. V was clipped by 2 bases and J by 8 bases, with 10 bases between them. The chain's CDR3 is CASSFYRGGYTF. In DNA form, the CDR3 reads TGCGCCAGCAGCTTCTACCGGGGAGGCTACACCTTC.

The chain joins TRBV29-1 to TRBJ2-2; maybe TRBD1 (5 bases). The V gene's germline CDR1 is SQVTM and CDR2 ANQGSEA. The CDR3 length is 14 residues. The V and J ends lost 2 bases and 2 bases respectively, with 9 bases between them. The DNA of the CDR3 is TGCAGCGTTGAACAACAGGCTAACACCGGGGAGCTGTTTTTT. Protein sequence: CSVEQQANTGELFF.

The chain recombines TRBV11-2 with TRBJ1-2; tentatively, D is TRBD1 (6 bases). V was trimmed by 7 bases and J by 2 bases, leaving 14 bases between them. Germline values: CDR1 SGHAT, CDR2 FQNNGV. The CDR3 runs to 14 residues. The DNA for the CDR3 is TGTGCCAGCACCCAAGGGGGAGGGAACTATGGCTACACCTTC. Translating gives CASTQGGGNYGYTF.

The count of this clone is one. V gene TRBV7-8 combines with J gene TRBJ1-1; 9 bases are a match to TRBD1. The CDR3 contains 19 residues. The V gene's germline CDR1 is SGHVS and CDR2 FQNEAQ. With V trimmed by 3 bases and J by 2 bases, 16 bases remained unmatched. CDR3 in DNA: TGTGCCAGCAGCTTGGTTGACAGGGGGGCCGGGGGTAGAAACACTGAAGCTTTCTTT. This gives the protein CASSLVDRGAGGRNTEAFF.

This chain links TRBV19 with TRBJ2-1; 9 nucleotides line up with TRBD2. This CDR3 comprises 15 residues. V lost 7 bases and J lost 6; bases outside the gene matches: 10. Germline CDR1 reads LNHDA; CDR2 reads SQIVND (reference sequence). CDR3 region: CASNQGGGRANEQFF. The DNA of the CDR3 is TGTGCCAGTAACCAGGGTGGCGGGAGGGCCAATGAGCAGTTCTTC. Filled out from reference TRBV19 and TRBJ2-1, the complete variable domain reads DGGITQSPKYLFRKEGQNVTLSCEQNLNHDAMYWYRQDPGQGLRLIYYSQIVNDFQKGDIAEGYSVSREKKESFPLTVTSAQKNPTAFYLCASNQGGGRANEQFFGPGTRLTVL.

This chain connects TRBV27 to TRBJ1-2, with 7 bases that match TRBD1. This CDR3 region has 16 residues. V lost 6 bases and J lost 2; bases outside the gene matches: 12. Germline CDR1 reads MNHEY; CDR2 reads SMNVEV (reference sequence). The CDR3 nucleotides are TGTGCCAGCAGCCCCTCAGCAAGGGGGCACAACTATGGCTACACCTTC. Its protein product is CASSPSARGHNYGYTF.

This chain links TRBV30 with TRBJ2-1, with D uncertain. With 1 base removed from V and 9 bases from J, the gap between germline ends came to 10 bases. In germline, CDR1 is GTSNPN, CDR2 SVGIG (reference sequence). There are 12 residues in the CDR3. This CDR3 is CAWSEQWAEQFF. In nucleotides, the CDR3 is TGTGCCTGGAGTGAACAGTGGGCTGAGCAGTTCTTC.

The V call is TRBV18, the J call TRBJ1-4; D unclear. Germline assignment: CDR1 KGHSH and CDR2 LQKENI. The CDR3 has 14 residues. V lost 5 bases to trimming and J lost 7 bases, with 14 bases between them. The chain's CDR3 is CASSNKEGIEKLFF. The CDR3 DNA follows: TGTGCCAGCTCAAACAAGGAAGGGATTGAAAAACTGTTTTTT.

This clone has a handful of counts. The chain joins TRBV10-3 to TRBJ2-7; D perhaps matches TRBD1 (5 bases). This CDR3 has 13 residues. Germline CDR1 reads ENHRY; CDR2 reads SYGVKD. V was pared by 6 bases and J by 2 bases, with 11 bases between. CDR3 in amino acids: CAISQGGPYEQYF. CDR3 nucleotide sequence: TGTGCCATCAGCCAGGGTGGACCCTACGAGCAGTACTTC.

V gene TRBV28 combines with J gene TRBJ2-1; maybe TRBD1 (5 bases). This CDR3 is built from 15 residues. Germline CDR1 MDHEN, CDR2 SYDVKM. V was pared by 1 base and J by 6 bases, with 13 bases between. The CDR3: CASSLLGGARNEQFF. CDR3 DNA sequence: TGTGCCAGCAGTTTATTAGGTGGGGCCCGCAATGAGCAGTTCTTC.